These 7 T cell receptor beta chains were all obtained from the same sample, sequenced in a study of T-cell reconstitution after alpha-beta-depleted transplantation in children. The library targeted TCRbeta and was prepared with unique molecular identifiers. TCRdb processed the PCR reads anew with MiXCR; each CDR3 protein has one entry. The sample lists fewer than 1 million distinct CDR3 sequences, under 20% occurring once. The sequencing here drew on PBMCs, mostly from graft donor cells, taken 360 days after TCRalphabeta/CD19-depleted stem cell transplant. The receptors were gathered from a male patient between 10 and 17 years old who had a stem cell transplant for acute lymphoblastic leukemia, so the T cells may come from the graft donor.

There are a few counts of this clonotype. This sequence joins TRBV20-1 and TRBJ2-7; 11 nucleotides align to TRBD2. Trimming took 5 bases from V and 4 from J; bases not matched to a gene: 7. Germline CDR1 DFQATT, CDR2 SNEGSKA (reference sequence). This CDR3 has 14 residues. CDR3 residues: CSAARLAGQYEQYF. The CDR3 DNA reads as TGCAGTGCTGCCCGACTAGCGGGGCAATACGAGCAGTACTTC.

The rearrangement joins TRBV5-1 to TRBJ2-5, with 8 bases aligning to TRBD2. Germline V gene sequence: CDR1 SGHRS, CDR2 YFSETQ. This CDR3 is built from 15 residues. V lost 0 bases, J lost 1 base, and 2 bases stayed unmatched. This CDR3 reads CASSLGLAIQETQYF. In DNA, the CDR3 is TGCGCCAGCAGCTTGGGACTAGCGATCCAAGAGACCCAGTACTTC.

This clonotype has at least ten counts. This sequence joins TRBV29-1 and TRBJ2-7; no clear D. The CDR3 runs 11 residues. Looked up from germline, CDR1 is SQVTM and CDR2 is ANQGSEA. Trimming cost V 4 bases and J 7 bases, with 11 bases left between them. CDR3 nucleotides: TGCAGCGTTGGGACCTATCTAGAGCAGTACTTC. This sequence encodes CSVGTYLEQYF.

The chain employs TRBV10-3 and TRBJ2-5, with 8 nucleotides matching TRBD1. This CDR3 contains 14 residues. J lost 7 bases, V lost 4 bases, and 8 bases had no gene match. CDR1 ENHRY and CDR2 SYGVKD come from the germline V gene. CDR3 amino acids: CAISVDRDGATQYF. CDR3 DNA sequence: TGTGCCATCAGTGTGGACAGGGATGGGGCGACCCAGTACTTC.

The rearrangement uses TRBV29-1 and TRBJ2-1, with D hard to call. The CDR3 is 11 residues long. Germline CDR1 and CDR2: SQVTM and ANQGSEA. The V end lost 6 bases, the J end lost 4 bases, and 7 bases lay between the germline ends. CDR3: CSVARYNEQFF. CDR3 in DNA: TGCAGCGTAGCTAGGTACAATGAGCAGTTCTTC.

The J gene is TRBJ1-2, the V gene TRBV29-1, with D maybe TRBD1 (6 bases). This CDR3 has 12 residues. Between the trimmed V and J ends, which lost 7 bases and 1 base, there was a span of 10 bases. The V gene's germline CDR1 is SQVTM and CDR2 ANQGSEA. The CDR3, as DNA: TGCAGCGCAGGGGATTTTAACTATGGCTACACCTTC. It translates to CSAGDFNYGYTF.

This clonotype showed up just a few times. The CDR3 nucleotides read TGCGCCAGCAGCTTGGCACTAGCGGGAGGGCCAGGAGGCACAGATACGCAGTATTTT. It yields the protein CASSLALAGGPGGTDTQYF. This chain uses TRBV5-1 with TRBJ2-3; 13 bases line up with TRBD2. There are 19 residues in the CDR3. The V gene end was trimmed by 0 bases and the J gene end by 1 base; junction bases not matched to a gene: 8. Germline CDR1 and CDR2: SGHRS and YFSETQ.